A single sample gave rise to the 12 T cell receptor beta chains below, sequenced in a study of response to subunit inactivated influenza vaccine. TCRdb reanalysed the RT-PCR reads using MiXCR and keeps one entry per CDR3 protein. Among under 200,000 distinct CDR3 sequences listed, approximately 10% were seen once. The specimen comprised non-naive T cells sorted from PBMCs, sampled roughly 6 weeks after vaccination. The receptors were sampled from a man in his forties or fifties who received an inactivated influenza vaccine.

This clonotype has only a few counts. The CDR3 here is CASSQGQPADTQYF. The CDR3, as DNA: TGCGCCAGCAGCCAAGGGCAGCCCGCAGATACGCAGTATTTT. V gene TRBV4-1 combines with J gene TRBJ2-3; D gene uncertain. Between the trimmed V and J ends, which lost 1 base and 4 bases, there was a span of 9 bases. The CDR3 contains 14 residues. Germline-derived CDR1 and CDR2 are MGHRA and YSYEKL.

In this sample, this clonotype turned up many times. The gene calls are TRBV4-2 and TRBJ2-4; a possible D gene is TRBD1 (5 bases). Germline V gene lookup returns CDR1 LGHNA and CDR2 YNFKEQ. The V end was cut by 1 base, the J end by 1 base, with 11 bases between. CDR3 length equals 16 residues. This chain's CDR3 is CASSQVRESAKNIQYF. Written as DNA, the CDR3 is TGTGCCAGCAGCCAAGTCAGGGAATCGGCCAAAAACATTCAGTACTTC.

The chain employs TRBV7-2 and TRBJ2-4; weak D call: TRBD1 (6 bases). V was shortened by 1 base and J by 4 bases, with 11 bases between the two germline ends. The germline V gene has CDR1 SGHTA and CDR2 FQGNSA. This CDR3 has 15 amino acids. CDR3 protein: CASSLDLGTKNIQYF. The CDR3 DNA follows: TGTGCCAGCAGCTTAGATTTAGGGACAAAAAACATTCAGTACTTC.

This clonotype occurred many times. This chain links TRBV7-2 with TRBJ2-3, with D perhaps TRBD2 (6 bases). V gave up 8 bases and J gave up 4 bases, with 22 bases separating them. Per the germline V gene, CDR1 is SGHTA and CDR2 is FQGNSA. This CDR3 region has 16 residues. Here the CDR3 DNA reads TGTGCCAGCTCATCCACCCCTACGGGACTCGCAGATACGCAGTATTTT. Translated: CASSSTPTGLADTQYF. Looking up the rest from reference TRBV7-2 and TRBJ2-3 gives the full variable domain: GAGVSQSPSNKVTEKGKDVELRCDPISGHTALYWYRQSLGQGLEFLIYFQGNSAPDKSGLPSDRFSAERTGGSVSTLTIQRTQQEDSAVYLCASSSTPTGLADTQYFGPGTRLTVL.

This clonotype has more than one count but fewer than ten. The chain recombines TRBV4-3 with TRBJ1-5; D not certain. Trimming cost V 0 bases and J 7 bases, with 13 bases left between them. Germline V CDR1 and CDR2: LGHNA, YSLEER. This CDR3 comprises 15 residues. The CDR3 DNA reads as TGCGCCAGCAGCCAAGATGTGTCCGGGCCCCAGCCCCAGCATTTT. Its translation is CASSQDVSGPQPQHF.

Only a few counts were recorded for this clonotype. The chain uses TRBV4-2 and TRBJ2-3; 15 bases align to TRBD2. The trim removed 3 bases at V and 4 bases at J, leaving 14 bases unmatched. CDR3 length equals 20 residues. Germline assignment: CDR1 LGHNA and CDR2 YNFKEQ. The CDR3 reads CASSQTGLAGGFGTADTQYF. The CDR3 nucleotides read TGTGCCAGCAGCCAGACGGGACTAGCGGGAGGTTTTGGTACCGCAGATACGCAGTATTTT.

In this sample, this clonotype turned up a few times. The chain has TRBV6-1 and TRBJ1-1, with unresolved D. Germline V gene sequence: CDR1 MNHNS, CDR2 SASEGT. The V end was cut by 2 bases, the J end by 5 bases, with 9 bases between. This CDR3 region has 13 residues. The CDR3, as DNA: TGTGCCAGCAGTGAAACGGACGAGACTGAAGCTTTCTTT. It codes for CASSETDETEAFF.

This clonotype was detected only a few times. The V gene is TRBV12-3 or TRBV12-4, the J gene TRBJ1-2, with TRBD1 matching over 9 bases. V shed 5 bases, J shed 4 bases, and the junction held 8 bases outside the gene matches. This CDR3 is built from 15 residues. CDR3 protein: CASSPTGGTGYGYTF. CDR3 in DNA: TGTGCCAGCAGTCCGACAGGGGGAACAGGCTATGGCTACACCTTC.

The chain has TRBV4-1 and TRBJ1-6, with 7 bases that match TRBD1. Germline CDR1 MGHRA, CDR2 YSYEKL. V shed 1 base, J shed 14 bases, and the junction held 14 bases outside the gene matches. The CDR3 loop spans 16 amino acids. DNA for the CDR3: TGCGCCAGCAGCCAAGCCGAGGGGGCTGCCGGTGGGGCCCTCCACTTT. Protein: CASSQAEGAAGGALHF.

This clonotype has more than one count but fewer than ten. The J gene is TRBJ2-1, the V gene TRBV14; TRBD1 might be the D (5 bases). Germline lookup yields CDR1 SGHDN and CDR2 FVKESK. This CDR3 has 14 amino acids. V shed 3 bases and J shed 8 bases, with 14 bases lying between them. CDR3 bases: TGTGCCAGCAGCCACCGCCAGGGATGGGATGAGCAGTTCTTC. It translates to CASSHRQGWDEQFF.

J is TRBJ2-7 and V is TRBV2, with TRBD1 matching over 9 bases. With V trimmed by 7 bases and J by 5 bases, 6 bases remained unmatched. Germline CDR1 is SNHLY and CDR2 is FYNNEI. The CDR3 consists of 13 residues. Here the CDR3 reads CASTHTGGNEQYF. CDR3 DNA: TGTGCCAGCACTCACACAGGGGGCAACGAGCAGTACTTC.

V and J are TRBV20-1 and TRBJ2-1; 9 bases match TRBD1. Losses at the gene ends were 1 base for V and 10 bases for J; bases not matched to a gene: 5. The CDR3 has 13 residues. From germline, CDR1 is DFQATT and CDR2 SNEGSKA (reference sequence). CDR3 loop: CSARGQGVNEQFF. The CDR3, as DNA: TGCAGTGCTAGAGGACAGGGGGTAAACGAGCAGTTCTTC.